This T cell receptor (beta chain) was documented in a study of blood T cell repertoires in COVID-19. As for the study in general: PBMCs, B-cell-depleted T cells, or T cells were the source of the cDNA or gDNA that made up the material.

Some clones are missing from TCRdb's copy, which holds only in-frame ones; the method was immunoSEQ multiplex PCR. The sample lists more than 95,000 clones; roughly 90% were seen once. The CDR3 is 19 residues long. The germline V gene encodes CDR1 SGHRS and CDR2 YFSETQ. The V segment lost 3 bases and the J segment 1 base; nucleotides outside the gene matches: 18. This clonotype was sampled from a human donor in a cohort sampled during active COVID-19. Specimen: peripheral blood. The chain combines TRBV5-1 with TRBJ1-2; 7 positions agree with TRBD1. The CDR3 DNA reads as TGCGCCAGCAGCTCGACAAGATCCGGGACAGTCGAGCGTAACTATGGCTACACCTTC. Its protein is CASSSTRSGTVERNYGYTF.